The next 9 T cell receptor beta chains were all read from a single sample in a study of blood T cell repertoires in COVID-19. This table comes from immunoSEQ multiplex PCR, and its TCRdb copy is limited to in-frame clones, with some not included. The sample shows about 130,000 clones, around 83% of them seen only once. Sequencing used peripheral blood. All receptors derive from a woman in her fifties or sixties with acute or convalescent COVID-19.

The V call is TRBV7-8, the J call TRBJ2-7; 9 nucleotides match TRBD1. Germline trimming cut 2 bases from V and 4 bases from J; bases unmatched to any gene: 6. From germline, CDR1 is SGHVS and CDR2 FQNEAQ. The CDR3 runs 15 residues. The CDR3 DNA reads as TGTGCCAGCAGCTTAAGACTGGGGACAGGGTACGAGCAGTACTTC. Encoded protein: CASSLRLGTGYEQYF.

CDR3 bases: TGTGCCAGCAGCCTGACAGGGATGGCCACTGAAGCTTTCTTT. Protein sequence: CASSLTGMATEAFF. This chain links TRBV7-8 with TRBJ1-1; TRBD1 agrees at 7 bases. The CDR3 runs 14 residues. The V gene end was trimmed by 5 bases and the J gene end by 4 bases; junction bases not matched to a gene: 7. From germline, CDR1 is SGHVS and CDR2 FQNEAQ.

The chain uses TRBV4-2 and TRBJ1-2, with TRBD1 matching 10 bases. Trimming took 1 base from V and 6 from J; bases not matched to a gene: 11. CDR1 is LGHNA and CDR2 is YNFKEQ in the germline V gene. The length of the CDR3 is 17 residues. In DNA form, the CDR3 reads TGTGCCAGCAGCCAAGCCCCCCGGGACAGGGGTGGGCATGGCTACACCTTC. As protein: CASSQAPRDRGGHGYTF.

The chain carries TRBV10-3 and TRBJ2-3, with 8 nucleotides matching TRBD2. CDR3 length: 15 amino acids. CDR1 and CDR2 (germline): ENHRY, SYGVKD. After removal of 11 bases from V and 2 bases from J, the junction contained 12 bases not matched to a gene. The CDR3 protein is CASQTSVANTDTQYF. The DNA for the CDR3 is TGTGCCTCGCAGACTAGCGTGGCGAACACAGATACGCAGTATTTT.

This chain's CDR3 is CASRTSLIDEQFF. CDR3 DNA sequence: TGTGCCAGCAGAACGTCCCTAATCGATGAGCAGTTCTTC. The chain links TRBV6-5 to TRBJ2-1, with no clear D. In germline, CDR1 is MNHEY, CDR2 SVGAGI. Trimming removed 6 bases from V and 8 bases from J, with 14 bases in between. There are 13 residues in the CDR3.

The CDR3 reads CASSSPQGASADTQYF. CDR3 bases: TGTGCCAGCAGTTCACCCCAGGGGGCGTCCGCAGATACGCAGTATTTT. This chain links TRBV6-5 with TRBJ2-3; 8 bases map to TRBD1. This CDR3 is built from 16 residues. V was pared by 4 bases and J by 4 bases, with 10 bases of the junction left unmatched. Germline V gene lookup returns CDR1 MNHEY and CDR2 SVGAGI.

The chain combines TRBV5-1 with TRBJ1-6; a possible D gene is TRBD1 (5 bases). V was shortened by 1 base and J by 7 bases, with 21 bases between the two germline ends. From germline, CDR1 is SGHRS and CDR2 YFSETQ. The CDR3 runs 18 residues. In DNA form, the CDR3 reads TGCGCCAGCAGCTTGTCTTTCAGCGGGGCGGGGATAAATTCACCCCTCCACTTT. Protein product: CASSLSFSGAGINSPLHF.

The CDR3 coding sequence is TGTGCCAGTAACCGACTAGCGGGGACGAACACCGGGGAGCTGTTTTTT. This translates into CASNRLAGTNTGELFF. The V and J genes are TRBV19 and TRBJ2-2; TRBD2 matches at 11 bases. Germline V gene lookup returns CDR1 LNHDA and CDR2 SQIVND (reference sequence). This CDR3 contains 16 residues. The V segment lost 7 bases and the J segment 0 bases; nucleotides outside the gene matches: 4. Complete variable domain (other parts from reference TRBV19 and TRBJ2-2): DGGITQSPKYLFRKEGQNVTLSCEQNLNHDAMYWYRQDPGQGLRLIYYSQIVNDFQKGDIAEGYSVSREKKESFPLTVTSAQKNPTAFYLCASNRLAGTNTGELFFGEGSRLTVL.

This clone appeared once. This chain uses TRBV5-4 with TRBJ1-4; 7 bases are a match to TRBD1. The length of the CDR3 is 15 residues. Germline V gene data show CDR1 as SGHNT and CDR2 as YYREEE (reference sequence). J gave up 6 bases and V 1 base, and 6 bases lay outside the gene matches. The CDR3 DNA follows: TGTGCCAGCAGCTTGTGGCAGGGGGGCTATGAAAAACTGTTTTTT. Residues: CASSLWQGGYEKLFF.